This TCR beta chain was sequenced for a study of regulatory T cells in long-lasting Graves disease. Regarding the study as a whole: The analysis examined peripheral blood only and excluded thyroid tissue. Relative to newly diagnosed Graves' patients, persistent ones had lower TCR diversity.

HTBI primers from iRepertoire and Arm-PCR of CDR3 regions yielded the TCR beta libraries. MiXCR was run by TCRdb on the multiplex PCR reads, yielding one entry per CDR3 protein. The sample holds 650,000 to 850,000 distinct CDR3 sequences, roughly 30% seen once. Time point specified: persistent/refractory GD, antithyroid drugs over 5 years with positive TRAb. Preparation of the TCR library used RNA extracted from PBMCs. The collection involved drawing roughly 10 milliliters of peripheral blood into EDTA tubes. In the case of this clonotype: Its specificity is unknown.

The sequence came from a female donor with Graves disease. The source material was peripheral blood mononuclear cells (PBMCs), sampled when the disease was refractory, from a patient treated with antithyroid drugs.

The CDR3 protein is CASTSSGRNQPQHF. The CDR3 nucleotides read TGTGCCAGCACCTCGTCGGGGCGAAATCAGCCCCAGCATTTT. The V and J genes are TRBV6-2 or TRBV6-3 and TRBJ1-5; the D gene is possibly TRBD1 (5 bases). The CDR3 has 14 residues. The germline V gene encodes CDR1 MNHEY and CDR2 SVGEGT. V lost 7 bases and J 4 bases, leaving 14 bases between the germline ends.